The 10 T cell receptor beta chains reported below all come from one sample, sequenced in a study of persistence of HIV-infected CD4 T cells. Their antigens are not known. Sequencing used immunoSEQ version 4 in survey mode. The method was immunoSEQ multiplex PCR; TCRdb's version includes in-frame clones alone and lacks a portion of them. The profile shows approximately 13,000 clones, less than 75% of them singletons. The stimulus was lysate of CMV-infected fibroblasts, 10 ug/mL. Sorting of responding CD4+ T cells relied on upregulated CD40 ligand together with CD69. The source material was CD4+ T cells sorted from PBMCs after roughly 18-hour stimulation, sampled from a patient who received antiretroviral therapy. All receptors derive from an adult man with HIV who was CMV-seropositive.

This clone is medium-sized by share. The V gene is TRBV6-5, the J gene TRBJ2-3; perhaps TRBD2 as D (6 bases). V was pared by 4 bases and J by 3 bases, with 11 bases between. This CDR3 is built from 14 residues. CDR1 and CDR2 from the germline V gene are MNHEY and SVGAGI. In DNA, the CDR3 is TGTGCCAGCAGTTTCAACGGGGGAACAGATACGCAGTATTTT. Translation gives CASSFNGGTDTQYF.

The rearrangement links TRBV27 to TRBJ2-3; TRBD2 aligns across 8 bases. The ends lost 7 bases at V and 5 bases at J; junction bases unmatched: 8. The CDR3 consists of 14 residues. Germline CDR1 and CDR2: MNHEY and SMNVEV (reference sequence). The DNA for the CDR3 is TGTGCCAGCAACCCGGGACTAGTAGGAGATACGCAGTATTTT. Translated: CASNPGLVGDTQYF.

The chain is built from TRBV10-1 and TRBJ2-3, with 13 bases lining up with TRBD2. Trimming removed 6 bases from V and 4 bases from J; junction bases left unmatched: 7. This CDR3 region has 16 residues. Per the germline V gene, CDR1 is WNHNN and CDR2 is SYGVQD (reference sequence). The CDR3 is CASSPTSGGASDTQYF. For the CDR3, the DNA is TGCGCCAGCAGCCCCACTAGCGGGGGGGCCTCAGATACGCAGTATTTT.

This chain links TRBV5-1 with TRBJ2-5; D unresolved. Trimming shortened V by 2 bases and J by 2 bases, and 7 bases separated the two germline ends. The length of the CDR3 is 13 residues. Per the germline V gene, CDR1 is SGHRS and CDR2 is YFSETQ. The CDR3 sequence is CASSLGIQETQYF. CDR3 nucleotide sequence: TGCGCCAGCAGCTTAGGGATACAAGAGACCCAGTACTTC.

The chain is built from TRBV27 and TRBJ1-6, with a tentative D call TRBD1 (5 bases). Germline V gene sequence: CDR1 MNHEY, CDR2 SMNVEV (reference sequence). The CDR3 is made up of 16 amino acids. The V gene lost 0 bases and the J gene lost 10 bases, with 16 bases spanning the gap. This chain's CDR3 is CASSLSRTPGKSPLHF. In DNA, the CDR3 is TGTGCCAGCAGTTTATCACGAACGCCAGGGAAGTCACCCCTCCACTTT.

CDR3 region: CASSRHNTEAFF. The CDR3 bases are TGTGCCAGCAGCAGACACAACACTGAAGCTTTCTTT. The gene calls are TRBV7-8 and TRBJ1-1; D is uncertain. Deletions cut 5 bases from V and 2 bases from J, with 6 bases between. CDR3 length: 12 amino acids. Looked up from germline, CDR1 is SGHVS and CDR2 is FQNEAQ.

V is TRBV18 and J is TRBJ1-4; TRBD1 matches 7 bases. The CDR3 extends over 14 amino acids. CDR1 KGHSH and CDR2 LQKENI come from the germline V gene. The V gene end was trimmed by 4 bases and the J gene end by 6 bases; junction bases not matched to a gene: 5. The CDR3 region has the DNA TGTGCCAGCTCACGACAGGGAGCGGATGAAAAACTGTTTTTT. It encodes CASSRQGADEKLFF.

The chain recombines TRBV3-1 (or the pseudogene TRBV3-2) with TRBJ2-7, with a weak D call TRBD2 (6 bases). In germline, CDR1 is LGHDT, CDR2 YNNKEL (reference sequence). This CDR3 spans 15 amino acids. Trimming stripped 0 bases from V and 2 bases from J, with 11 bases between. The CDR3 is CASSQELGGPYEQYF. The CDR3 DNA sequence: TGTGCCAGCAGCCAAGAATTGGGAGGACCCTACGAGCAGTACTTC.

The V and J genes are TRBV23-1 and TRBJ2-4; 7 bases match TRBD1. TRBV23-1 is filed as an ORF, its function uncertain. J lost 0 bases, V lost 4 bases, and 12 bases had no gene match. The CDR3 runs 18 residues. The CDR3 spells CASSRRTGRLLAKNIQYF. For the CDR3, the DNA is TGCGCCAGCAGTCGCCGGACAGGCCGCCTTTTAGCCAAAAACATTCAGTACTTC.

The gene calls are TRBV5-8 and TRBJ2-4; D is undetermined. V was trimmed by 6 bases and J by 0 bases, leaving 13 bases between them. The germline V gene encodes CDR1 SGHTS and CDR2 YDEGEE. The CDR3 sequence is 15 residues long. In DNA form, the CDR3 reads TGTGCCAGCATGGATAGAGGCGTAGCCAAAAACATTCAGTACTTC. This sequence encodes CASMDRGVAKNIQYF.